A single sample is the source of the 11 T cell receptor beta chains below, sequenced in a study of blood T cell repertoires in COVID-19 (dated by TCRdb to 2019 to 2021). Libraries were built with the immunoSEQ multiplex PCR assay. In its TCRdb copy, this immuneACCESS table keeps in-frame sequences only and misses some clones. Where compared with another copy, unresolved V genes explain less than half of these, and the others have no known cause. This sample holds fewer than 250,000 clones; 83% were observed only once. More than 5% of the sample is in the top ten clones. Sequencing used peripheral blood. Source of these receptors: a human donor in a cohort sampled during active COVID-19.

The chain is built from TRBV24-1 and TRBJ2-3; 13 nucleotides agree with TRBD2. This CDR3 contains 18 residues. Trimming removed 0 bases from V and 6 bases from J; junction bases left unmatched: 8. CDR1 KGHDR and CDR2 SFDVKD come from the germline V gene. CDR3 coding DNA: TGTGCCACCAGTGATTTGGGACTAGCGGGAGCCAGCAGGGATACGCAGTATTTT. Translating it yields CATSDLGLAGASRDTQYF.

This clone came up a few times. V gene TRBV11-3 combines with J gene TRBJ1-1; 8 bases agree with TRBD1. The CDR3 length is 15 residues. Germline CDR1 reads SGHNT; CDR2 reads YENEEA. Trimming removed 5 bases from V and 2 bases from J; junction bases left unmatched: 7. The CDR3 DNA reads TGTGCCAGCAGCCCCGGGACAGGTGGAAACACTGAAGCTTTCTTT. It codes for CASSPGTGGNTEAFF.

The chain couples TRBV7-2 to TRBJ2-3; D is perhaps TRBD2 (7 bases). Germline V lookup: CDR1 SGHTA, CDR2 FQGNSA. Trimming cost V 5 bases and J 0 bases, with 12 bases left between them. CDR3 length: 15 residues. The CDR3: CASSPGGASTDTQYF. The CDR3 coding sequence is TGTGCCAGCAGCCCGGGGGGCGCTAGCACAGATACGCAGTATTTT.

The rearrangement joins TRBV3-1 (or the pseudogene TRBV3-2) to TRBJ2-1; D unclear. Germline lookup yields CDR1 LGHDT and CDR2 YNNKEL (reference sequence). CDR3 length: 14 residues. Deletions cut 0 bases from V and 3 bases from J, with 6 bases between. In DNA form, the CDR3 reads TGTGCCAGCAGCCAAGAACAGAGCTACAATGAGCAGTTCTTC. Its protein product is CASSQEQSYNEQFF.

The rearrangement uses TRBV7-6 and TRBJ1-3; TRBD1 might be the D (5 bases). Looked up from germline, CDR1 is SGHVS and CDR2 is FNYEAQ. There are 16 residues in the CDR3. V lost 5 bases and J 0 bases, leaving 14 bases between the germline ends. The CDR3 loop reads CASSPQRGGSGNTIYF. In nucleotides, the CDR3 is TGTGCCAGCAGCCCCCAACGCGGGGGCTCTGGAAACACCATATATTTT.

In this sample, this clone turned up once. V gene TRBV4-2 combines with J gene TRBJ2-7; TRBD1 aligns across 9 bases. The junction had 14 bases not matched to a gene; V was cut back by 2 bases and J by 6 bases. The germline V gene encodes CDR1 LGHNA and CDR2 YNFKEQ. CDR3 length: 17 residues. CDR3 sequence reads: CASSQHRDRDPPGEQYF. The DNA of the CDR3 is TGTGCCAGCAGCCAACACCGGGACAGGGACCCCCCGGGCGAGCAGTACTTC.

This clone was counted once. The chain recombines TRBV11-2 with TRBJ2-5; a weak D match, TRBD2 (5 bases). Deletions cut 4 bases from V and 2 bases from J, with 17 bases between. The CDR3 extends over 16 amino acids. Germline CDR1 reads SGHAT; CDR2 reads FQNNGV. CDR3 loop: CASSSLRGLGQETQYF. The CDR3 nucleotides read TGTGCCAGCAGCTCCCTCCGTGGACTTGGACAAGAGACCCAGTACTTC.

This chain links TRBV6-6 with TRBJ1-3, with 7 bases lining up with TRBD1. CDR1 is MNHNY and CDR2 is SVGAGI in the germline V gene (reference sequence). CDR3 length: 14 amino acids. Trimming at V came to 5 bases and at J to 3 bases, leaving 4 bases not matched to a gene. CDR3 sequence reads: CASSQQGYGNTIYF. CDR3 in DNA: TGTGCCAGCAGTCAACAGGGGTATGGAAACACCATATATTTT.

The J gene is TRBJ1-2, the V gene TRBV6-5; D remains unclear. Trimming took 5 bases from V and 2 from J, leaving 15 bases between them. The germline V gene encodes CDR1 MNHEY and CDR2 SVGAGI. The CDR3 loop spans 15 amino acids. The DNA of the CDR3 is TGTGCCAGCAGTCTTTCTTTAACGGAGAACTATGGCTACACCTTC. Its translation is CASSLSLTENYGYTF.

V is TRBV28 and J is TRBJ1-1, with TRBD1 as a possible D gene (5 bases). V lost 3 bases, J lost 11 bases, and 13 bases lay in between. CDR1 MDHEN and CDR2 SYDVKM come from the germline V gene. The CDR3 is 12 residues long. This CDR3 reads CASSFGQGTAFF. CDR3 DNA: TGTGCCAGCAGTTTCGGGCAGGGTACGGCTTTCTTT.

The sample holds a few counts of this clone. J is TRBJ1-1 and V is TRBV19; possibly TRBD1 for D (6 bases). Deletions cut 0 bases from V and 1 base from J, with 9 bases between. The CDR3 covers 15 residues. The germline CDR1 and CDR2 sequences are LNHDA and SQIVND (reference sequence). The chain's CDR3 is CASSIDLTGNTEAFF. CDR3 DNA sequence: TGTGCCAGTAGTATAGACCTGACAGGGAACACTGAAGCTTTCTTT.